This entry describes one T cell receptor beta chain. What it binds is not known. Germline V gene data show CDR1 as SGHDN and CDR2 as FVKESK. V was clipped by 3 bases and J by 2 bases, with 14 bases between them. The length of the CDR3 is 17 residues. Total RNA, at least 5.5 micrograms per sample, was extracted from PBMCs. The entry originates in a study of blood T cells in healthy people across ages. Findings of the study overall: No one knew whether donors had CMV, which possibly confounded expanded clonotype changes.

Combining a sample-barcoded 5' primer with a J-beta primer mix, a second PCR ran for roughly 7 to 12 cycles. MiXCR was run by TCRdb on the 5' RACE reads, yielding one entry per CDR3 protein. Of around 1,500,000 distinct CDR3 sequences listed, over 25% are singletons. This receptor was identified in a woman aged 25-40 years in good health. V is TRBV14 and J is TRBJ2-6, with a tentative D call TRBD2 (6 bases). The sequencing input was blood. The DNA of the CDR3 is TGTGCCAGCAGCCACGATGCGGGACTCGCTGGGGCCAACGTCCTGACTTTC. This gives the protein CASSHDAGLAGANVLTF.